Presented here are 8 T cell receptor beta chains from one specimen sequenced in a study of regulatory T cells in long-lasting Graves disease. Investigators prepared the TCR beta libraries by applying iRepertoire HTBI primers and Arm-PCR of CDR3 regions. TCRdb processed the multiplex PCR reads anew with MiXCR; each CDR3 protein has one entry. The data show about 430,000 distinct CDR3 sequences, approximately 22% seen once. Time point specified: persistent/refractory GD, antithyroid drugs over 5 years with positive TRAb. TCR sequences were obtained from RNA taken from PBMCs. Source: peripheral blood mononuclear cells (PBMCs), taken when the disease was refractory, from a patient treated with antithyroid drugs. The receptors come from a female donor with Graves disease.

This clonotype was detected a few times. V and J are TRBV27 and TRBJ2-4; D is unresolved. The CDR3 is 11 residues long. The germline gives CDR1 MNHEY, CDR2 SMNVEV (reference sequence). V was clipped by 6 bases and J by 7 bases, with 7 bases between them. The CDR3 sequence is CASSQMNIQYF. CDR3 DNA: TGTGCCAGCAGCCAGATGAACATTCAGTACTTC.

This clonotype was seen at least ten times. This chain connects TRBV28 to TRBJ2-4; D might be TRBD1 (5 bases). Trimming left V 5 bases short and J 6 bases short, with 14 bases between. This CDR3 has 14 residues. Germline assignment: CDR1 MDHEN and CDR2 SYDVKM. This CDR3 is CASSPRWGGNIQYF. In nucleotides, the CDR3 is TGTGCCAGCAGTCCCCGATGGGGCGGAAACATTCAGTACTTC.

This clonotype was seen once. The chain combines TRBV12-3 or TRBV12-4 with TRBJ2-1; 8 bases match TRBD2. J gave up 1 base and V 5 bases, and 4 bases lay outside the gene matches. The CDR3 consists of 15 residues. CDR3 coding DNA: TGTGCCAGCAGTCCAATAGCGGGATCCTACAATGAGCAGTTCTTC. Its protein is CASSPIAGSYNEQFF.

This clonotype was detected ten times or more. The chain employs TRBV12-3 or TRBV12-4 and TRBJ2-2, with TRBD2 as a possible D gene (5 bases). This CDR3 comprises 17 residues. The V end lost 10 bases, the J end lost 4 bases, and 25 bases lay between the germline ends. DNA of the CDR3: TGTGCCACTCTAGACGTGGGAGAGGCTCGAGGCACCGGGGAGCTGTTTTTT. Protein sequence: CATLDVGEARGTGELFF.

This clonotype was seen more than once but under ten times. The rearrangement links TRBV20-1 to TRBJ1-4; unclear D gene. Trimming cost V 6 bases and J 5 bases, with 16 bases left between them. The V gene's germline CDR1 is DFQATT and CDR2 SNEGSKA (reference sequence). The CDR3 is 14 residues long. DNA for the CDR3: TGCAGTGCGGTCAGTGGTCACTCCAATGAAAAACTGTTTTTT. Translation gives CSAVSGHSNEKLFF.

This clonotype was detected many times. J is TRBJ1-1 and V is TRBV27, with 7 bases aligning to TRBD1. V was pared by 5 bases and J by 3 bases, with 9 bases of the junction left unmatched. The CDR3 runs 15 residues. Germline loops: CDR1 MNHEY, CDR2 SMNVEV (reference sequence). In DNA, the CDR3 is TGTGCCAGCAGTGGCGCGACAGGGTGGGACACTGAAGCTTTCTTT. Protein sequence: CASSGATGWDTEAFF.

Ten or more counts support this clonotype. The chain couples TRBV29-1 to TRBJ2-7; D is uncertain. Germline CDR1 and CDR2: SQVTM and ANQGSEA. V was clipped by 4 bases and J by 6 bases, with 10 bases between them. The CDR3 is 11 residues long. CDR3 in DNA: TGCAGCGTTGTTATGAGAAGCGAGCAGTACTTC. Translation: CSVVMRSEQYF.

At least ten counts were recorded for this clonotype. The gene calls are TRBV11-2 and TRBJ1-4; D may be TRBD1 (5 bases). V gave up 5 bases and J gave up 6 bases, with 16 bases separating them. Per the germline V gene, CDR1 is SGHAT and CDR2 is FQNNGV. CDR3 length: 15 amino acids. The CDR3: CASSHTQGGDEKLFF. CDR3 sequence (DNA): TGTGCCAGCAGCCACACGCAGGGCGGGGATGAAAAACTGTTTTTT.